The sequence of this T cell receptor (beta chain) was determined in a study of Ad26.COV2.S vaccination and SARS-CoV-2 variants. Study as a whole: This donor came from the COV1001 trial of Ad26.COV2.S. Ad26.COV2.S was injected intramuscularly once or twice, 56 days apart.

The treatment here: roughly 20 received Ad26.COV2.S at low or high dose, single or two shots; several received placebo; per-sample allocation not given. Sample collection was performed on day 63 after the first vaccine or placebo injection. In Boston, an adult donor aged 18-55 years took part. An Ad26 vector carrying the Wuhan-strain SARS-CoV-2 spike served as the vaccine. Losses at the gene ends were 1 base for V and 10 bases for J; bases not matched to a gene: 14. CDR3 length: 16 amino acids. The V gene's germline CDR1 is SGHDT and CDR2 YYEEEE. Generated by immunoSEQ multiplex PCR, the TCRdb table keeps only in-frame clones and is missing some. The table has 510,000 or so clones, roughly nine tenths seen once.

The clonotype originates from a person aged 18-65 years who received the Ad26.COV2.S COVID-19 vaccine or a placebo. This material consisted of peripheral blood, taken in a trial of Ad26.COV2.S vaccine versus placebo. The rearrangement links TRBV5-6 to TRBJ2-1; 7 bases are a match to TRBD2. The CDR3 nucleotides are TGTGCCAGCAGCTTGTCTTTTAGCGGGCTACCGGGGGAGCAGTTCTTC. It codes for CASSLSFSGLPGEQFF.